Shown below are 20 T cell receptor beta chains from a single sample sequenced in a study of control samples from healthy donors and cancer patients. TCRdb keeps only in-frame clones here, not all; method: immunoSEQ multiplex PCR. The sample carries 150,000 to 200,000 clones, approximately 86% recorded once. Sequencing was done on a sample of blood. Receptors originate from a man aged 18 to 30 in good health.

CDR3 sequence (DNA): TGCGCCAGCCACGGACAGGGGGCGATGGGTAGCTATGGCTACACCTTC. Translating gives CASHGQGAMGSYGYTF. The chain couples TRBV5-1 to TRBJ1-2, with 11 bases fitting TRBD1. The CDR3 runs to 16 residues. Germline V gene sequence: CDR1 SGHRS, CDR2 YFSETQ. V shed 7 bases, J shed 4 bases, and the junction held 12 bases outside the gene matches.

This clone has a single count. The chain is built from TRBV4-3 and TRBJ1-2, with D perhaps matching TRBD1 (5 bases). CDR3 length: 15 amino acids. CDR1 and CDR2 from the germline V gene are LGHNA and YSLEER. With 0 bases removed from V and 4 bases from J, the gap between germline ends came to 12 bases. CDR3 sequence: CASSQERRGLYGYTF. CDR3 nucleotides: TGCGCCAGCAGCCAAGAAAGAAGGGGCCTCTATGGCTACACCTTC.

This chain's CDR3 is CATSRDGRSSGNTIYF. The CDR3 region has the DNA TGTGCCACCAGCAGAGACGGCAGAAGCTCTGGAAACACCATATATTTT. The V and J genes are TRBV15 and TRBJ1-3; D unclear. Germline V gene data show CDR1 as LNHNV and CDR2 as YYDKDF (reference sequence). The CDR3 length is 16 residues. V was shortened by 0 bases and J by 0 bases, with 9 bases between the two germline ends.

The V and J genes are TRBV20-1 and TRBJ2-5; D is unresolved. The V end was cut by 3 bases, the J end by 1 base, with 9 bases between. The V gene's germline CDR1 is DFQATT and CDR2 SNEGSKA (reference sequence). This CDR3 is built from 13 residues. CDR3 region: CSASFSVQETQYF. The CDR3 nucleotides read TGCAGTGCTAGTTTTTCAGTCCAAGAGACCCAGTACTTC.

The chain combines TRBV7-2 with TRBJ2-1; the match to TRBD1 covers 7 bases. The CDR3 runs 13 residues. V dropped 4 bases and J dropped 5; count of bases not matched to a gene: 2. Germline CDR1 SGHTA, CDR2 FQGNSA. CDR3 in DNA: TGTGCCAGCAGCTCGGACAGGAACAATGAGCAGTTCTTC. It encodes CASSSDRNNEQFF.

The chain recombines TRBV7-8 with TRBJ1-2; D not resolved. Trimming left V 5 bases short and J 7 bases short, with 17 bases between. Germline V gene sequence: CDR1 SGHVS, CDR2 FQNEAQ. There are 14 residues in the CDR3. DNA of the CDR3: TGTGCCAGCAGCCCCACCACGGTGATCCCTGGCTACACCTTC. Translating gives CASSPTTVIPGYTF.

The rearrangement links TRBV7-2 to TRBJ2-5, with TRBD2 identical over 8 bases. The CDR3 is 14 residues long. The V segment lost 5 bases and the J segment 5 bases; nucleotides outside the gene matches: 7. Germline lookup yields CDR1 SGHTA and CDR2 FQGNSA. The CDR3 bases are TGTGCCAGCAGCAGCGGACTAGCTGTGGAGACCCAGTACTTC. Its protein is CASSSGLAVETQYF.

CDR3 in DNA: TGTGCCAGCAGCGCCACCGGGAAGACTAATGAAAAACTGTTTTTT. This gives the protein CASSATGKTNEKLFF. This chain connects TRBV7-2 to TRBJ1-4, with D uncertain. The CDR3 extends over 15 amino acids. Per germline, CDR1 SGHTA and CDR2 FQGNSA. Trimming removed 5 bases from V and 2 bases from J, with 12 bases in between. Full variable domain (missing parts from reference TRBV7-2 and TRBJ1-4): GAGVSQSPSNKVTEKGKDVELRCDPISGHTALYWYRQSLGQGLEFLIYFQGNSAPDKSGLPSDRFSAERTGGSVSTLTIQRTQQEDSAVYLCASSATGKTNEKLFFGSGTQLSVL.

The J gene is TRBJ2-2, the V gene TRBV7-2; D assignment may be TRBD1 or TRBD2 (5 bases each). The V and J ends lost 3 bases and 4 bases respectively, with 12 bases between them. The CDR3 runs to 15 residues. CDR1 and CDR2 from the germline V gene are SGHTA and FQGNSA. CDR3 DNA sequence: TGTGCCAGCAGCTTGGGGACGACCCTCACCGGGGAGCTGTTTTTT. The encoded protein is CASSLGTTLTGELFF.

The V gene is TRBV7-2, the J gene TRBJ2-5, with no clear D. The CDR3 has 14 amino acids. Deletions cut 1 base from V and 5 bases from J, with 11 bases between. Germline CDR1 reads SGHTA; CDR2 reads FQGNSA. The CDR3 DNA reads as TGTGCCAGCAGCTTAGGGAGTGAGGCTGAGACCCAGTACTTC. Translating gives CASSLGSEAETQYF.

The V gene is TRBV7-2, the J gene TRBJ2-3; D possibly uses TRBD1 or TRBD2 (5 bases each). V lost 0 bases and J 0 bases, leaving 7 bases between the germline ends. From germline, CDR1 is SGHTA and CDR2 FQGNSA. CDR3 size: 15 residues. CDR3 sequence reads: CASSLAGDSTDTQYF. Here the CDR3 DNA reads TGTGCCAGCAGCTTAGCGGGGGATAGCACAGATACGCAGTATTTT. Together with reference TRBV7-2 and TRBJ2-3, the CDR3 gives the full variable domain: GAGVSQSPSNKVTEKGKDVELRCDPISGHTALYWYRQSLGQGLEFLIYFQGNSAPDKSGLPSDRFSAERTGGSVSTLTIQRTQQEDSAVYLCASSLAGDSTDTQYFGPGTRLTVL.

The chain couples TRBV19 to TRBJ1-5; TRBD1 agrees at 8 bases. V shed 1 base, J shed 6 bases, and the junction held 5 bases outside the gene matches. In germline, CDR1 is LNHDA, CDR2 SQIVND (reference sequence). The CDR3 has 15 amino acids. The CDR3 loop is CASSIGRTGPQPQHF. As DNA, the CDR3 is TGTGCCAGTAGTATAGGTAGGACAGGGCCTCAGCCCCAGCATTTT.

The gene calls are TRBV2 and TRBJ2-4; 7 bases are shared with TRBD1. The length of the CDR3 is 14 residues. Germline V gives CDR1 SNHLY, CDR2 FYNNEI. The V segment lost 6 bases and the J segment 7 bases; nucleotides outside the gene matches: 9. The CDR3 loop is CASRRQGPSNIQYF. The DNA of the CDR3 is TGTGCCAGCAGACGACAGGGCCCCTCCAACATTCAGTACTTC.

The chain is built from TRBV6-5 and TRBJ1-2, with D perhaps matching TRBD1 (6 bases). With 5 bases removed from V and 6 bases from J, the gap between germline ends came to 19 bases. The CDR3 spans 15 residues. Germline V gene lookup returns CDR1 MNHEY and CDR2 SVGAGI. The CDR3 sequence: CASSKYNREGNGYTF. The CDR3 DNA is TGTGCCAGCAGTAAATATAACAGGGAAGGTAATGGCTACACCTTC.

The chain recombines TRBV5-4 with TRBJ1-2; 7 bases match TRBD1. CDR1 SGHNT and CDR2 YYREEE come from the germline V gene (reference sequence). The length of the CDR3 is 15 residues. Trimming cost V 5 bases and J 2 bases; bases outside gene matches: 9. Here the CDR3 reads CASSPGRGTNYGYTF. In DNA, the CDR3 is TGTGCCAGCAGTCCCGGCAGGGGGACCAACTATGGCTACACCTTC.

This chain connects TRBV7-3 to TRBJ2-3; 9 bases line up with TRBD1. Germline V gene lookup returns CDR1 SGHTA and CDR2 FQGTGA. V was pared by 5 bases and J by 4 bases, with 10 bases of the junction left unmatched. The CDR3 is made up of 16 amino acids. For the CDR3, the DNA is TGTGCCAGCAGCCTCCGGGACAGGGAGTTCGCAGATACGCAGTATTTT. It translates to CASSLRDREFADTQYF.

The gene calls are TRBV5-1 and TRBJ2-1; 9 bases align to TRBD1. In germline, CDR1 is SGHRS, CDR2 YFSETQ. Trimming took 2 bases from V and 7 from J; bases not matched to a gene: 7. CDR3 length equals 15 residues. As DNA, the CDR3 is TGCGCCAGCAGCTTAGGGGACAGGGAGCGAAATGAGCAGTTCTTC. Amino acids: CASSLGDRERNEQFF.

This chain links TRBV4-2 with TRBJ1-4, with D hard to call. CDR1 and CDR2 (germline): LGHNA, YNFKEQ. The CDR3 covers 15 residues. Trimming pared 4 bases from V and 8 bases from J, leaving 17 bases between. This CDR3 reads CASSPSTGEYEKLFF. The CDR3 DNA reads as TGTGCCAGCAGCCCCTCGACTGGGGAGTACGAAAAACTGTTTTTT.

DNA of the CDR3: TGTGCCAGCAGCTCTAATACAGGGGGAGGCTATGGCTACACCTTC. Its protein is CASSSNTGGGYGYTF. The rearrangement uses TRBV28 and TRBJ1-2; 8 bases agree with TRBD1. The trim removed 6 bases at V and 4 bases at J, leaving 10 bases unmatched. This CDR3 region has 15 residues. Germline values: CDR1 MDHEN, CDR2 SYDVKM.

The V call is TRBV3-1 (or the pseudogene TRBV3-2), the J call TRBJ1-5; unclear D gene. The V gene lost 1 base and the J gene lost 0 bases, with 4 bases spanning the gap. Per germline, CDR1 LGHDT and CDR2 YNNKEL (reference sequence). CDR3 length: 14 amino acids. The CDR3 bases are TGTGCCAGCAGCCAAGCCCCTAGCAATCAGCCCCAGCATTTT. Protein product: CASSQAPSNQPQHF.